This note documents a single TCR beta chain sequence. Its target is unknown. This specimen comes from a study of T cell responses to AZD1222 COVID-19 vaccine. Study as a whole: Second doses at about 4 or about 12 weeks were pooled.

Study-level points and caveats: Across the whole spike, CD4 TCRs peaked at regions 160-218 and 743-854.

The table came from immunoSEQ multiplex PCR; TCRdb's copy has only in-frame clones and leaves some out. The table records around 120,000 clones, approximately 88% of them present only once. Germline loops: CDR1 SGHTA, CDR2 FQGTGA. V was clipped by 5 bases and J by 4 bases; unmatched bases: 5. The CDR3 runs 15 residues. Sequenced material: peripheral blood, taken on day 0 of AZD1222 vaccination. The V and J genes are TRBV7-3 and TRBJ2-1; the match to TRBD2 covers 10 bases. The sequence was collected from an adult in good health. The CDR3 reads CASSPPSGGYNEQFF. CDR3 bases: TGTGCCAGCAGCCCCCCTAGCGGGGGTTACAATGAGCAGTTCTTC.